This T cell receptor (beta chain) appears in the sequencing data of a study of CD8+CD57+ T cells in acquired aplastic anemia. The wider study: The average for DNA from sorted CD4+ and CD8+ cells was about 3.3 ug.

CDR3 and TCR beta VDJ profiling relied on a genomic DNA template. Using its own MiXCR run on the reads, TCRdb lists one record per CDR3 protein. The sample lists 260,000 or so distinct CDR3 sequences, 82% occurring once. Patients picked for sequencing had shown CD8+CD57+ cell expansion detected by flow cytometry. As regards this clonotype: The antigen remains undetermined. At one boundary the junction diverges from the germline segment, which might be a read error.

Study findings and constraints: The study identified roughly 29 CD8+ CDR3 sequences shared by patients and controls.

Per germline, CDR1 SGHVS and CDR2 FQNEAQ. CDR3 length equals 17 residues. Sequenced sample: sorted CD4+, CD8+, or CD8+CD57+ T cells (not recorded which) from PBMCs. The chain employs TRBV7-8 and TRBJ2-1; 10 nucleotides agree with TRBD2. This clonotype originated in a human donor with aplastic anemia. Written as DNA, the CDR3 is TGCGCCAGCAGCCTAGCCGGACGAGCGGGAGGGGGGAATGAGCAGTTCTTC. This sequence encodes CASSLAGRAGGGNEQFF.